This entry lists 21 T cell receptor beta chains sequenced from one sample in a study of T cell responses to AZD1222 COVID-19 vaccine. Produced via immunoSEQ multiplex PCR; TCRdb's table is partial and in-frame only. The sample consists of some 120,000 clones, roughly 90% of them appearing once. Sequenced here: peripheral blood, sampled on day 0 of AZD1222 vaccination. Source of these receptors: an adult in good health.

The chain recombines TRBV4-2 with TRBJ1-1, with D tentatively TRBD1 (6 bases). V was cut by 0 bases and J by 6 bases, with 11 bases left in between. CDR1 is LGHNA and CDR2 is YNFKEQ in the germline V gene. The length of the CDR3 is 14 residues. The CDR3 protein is CASSQDRTDSEAFF. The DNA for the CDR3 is TGTGCCAGCAGCCAAGATCGGACAGATTCTGAAGCTTTCTTT.

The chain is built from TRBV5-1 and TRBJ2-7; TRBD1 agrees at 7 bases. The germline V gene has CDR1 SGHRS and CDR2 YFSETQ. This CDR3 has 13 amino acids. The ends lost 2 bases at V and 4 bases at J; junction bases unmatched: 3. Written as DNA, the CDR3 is TGCGCCAGCAGCTTACAGGGGTTTTACGAGCAGTACTTC. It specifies CASSLQGFYEQYF.

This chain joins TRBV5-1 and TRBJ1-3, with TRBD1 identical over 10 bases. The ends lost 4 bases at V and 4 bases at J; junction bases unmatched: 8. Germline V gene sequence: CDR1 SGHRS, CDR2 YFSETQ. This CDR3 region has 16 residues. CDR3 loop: CASSRDRGGLGNTIYF. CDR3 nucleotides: TGCGCCAGCAGCCGGGACAGGGGAGGTTTAGGAAACACCATATATTTT.

The CDR3 region has the DNA TGTGCCAGCAGTTACTTTGGTATTCAGACTGAAGCTTTCTTT. This translates into CASSYFGIQTEAFF. The chain recombines TRBV6-5 with TRBJ1-1, with no clear D. CDR3 length: 14 residues. The ends were cut back, 1 base at V and 5 bases at J, with 11 bases in the middle. Germline lookup yields CDR1 MNHEY and CDR2 SVGAGI.

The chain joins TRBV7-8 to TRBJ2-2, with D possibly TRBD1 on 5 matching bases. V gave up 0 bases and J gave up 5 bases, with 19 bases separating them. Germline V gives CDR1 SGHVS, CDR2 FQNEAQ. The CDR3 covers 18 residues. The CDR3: CASSLAVWTRQSTGELFF. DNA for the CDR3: TGTGCCAGCAGCTTAGCGGTGTGGACAAGACAATCAACCGGGGAGCTGTTTTTT.

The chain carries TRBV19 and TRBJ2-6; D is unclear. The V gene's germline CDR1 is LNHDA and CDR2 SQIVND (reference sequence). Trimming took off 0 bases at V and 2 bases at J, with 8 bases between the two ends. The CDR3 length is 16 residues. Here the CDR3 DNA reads TGTGCCAGTAGTATAGATCGGGCAGCTGGGGCCAACGTCCTGACTTTC. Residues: CASSIDRAAGANVLTF.

The DNA for the CDR3 is TGTGCCAGCAGCTCCGGGACAGGGTTAGATACGCAGTATTTT. This translates into CASSSGTGLDTQYF. The V call is TRBV11-2, the J call TRBJ2-3, with 9 nucleotides matching TRBD1. V was pared by 4 bases and J by 5 bases, with 4 bases of the junction left unmatched. Germline CDR1 reads SGHAT; CDR2 reads FQNNGV. This CDR3 spans 14 amino acids.

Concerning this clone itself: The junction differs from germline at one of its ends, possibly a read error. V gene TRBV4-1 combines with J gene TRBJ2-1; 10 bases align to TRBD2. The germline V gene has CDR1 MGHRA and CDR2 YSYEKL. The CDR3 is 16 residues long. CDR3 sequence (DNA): TGCGCCAGCAACCAAGGGGCTAGCGGGAGTATCGATGAGCAGTTCTTC. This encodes CASNQGASGSIDEQFF.

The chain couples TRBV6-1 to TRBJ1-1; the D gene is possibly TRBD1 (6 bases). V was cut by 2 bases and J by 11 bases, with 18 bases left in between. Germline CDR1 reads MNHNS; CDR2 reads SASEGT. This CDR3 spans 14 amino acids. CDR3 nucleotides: TGTGCCAGCAGTGAATCCGCAGGGGCCCTGGGGGCTTTCTTT. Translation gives CASSESAGALGAFF.

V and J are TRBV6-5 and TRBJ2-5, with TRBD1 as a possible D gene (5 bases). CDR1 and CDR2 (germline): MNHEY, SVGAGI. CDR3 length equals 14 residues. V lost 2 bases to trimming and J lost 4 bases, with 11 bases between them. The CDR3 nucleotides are TGTGCCAGCAGTTACGCTAGTACAGGAGAGACCCAGTACTTC. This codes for CASSYASTGETQYF.

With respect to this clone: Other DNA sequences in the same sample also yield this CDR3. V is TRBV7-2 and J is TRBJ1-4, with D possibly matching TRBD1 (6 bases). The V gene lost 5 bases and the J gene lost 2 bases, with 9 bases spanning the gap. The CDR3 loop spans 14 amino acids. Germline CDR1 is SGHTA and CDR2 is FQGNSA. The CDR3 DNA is TGTGCCAGCAGCAGGGGGGCTACTAATGAAAAACTGTTTTTT. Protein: CASSRGATNEKLFF. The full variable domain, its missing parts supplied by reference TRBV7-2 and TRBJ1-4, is GAGVSQSPSNKVTEKGKDVELRCDPISGHTALYWYRQSLGQGLEFLIYFQGNSAPDKSGLPSDRFSAERTGGSVSTLTIQRTQQEDSAVYLCASSRGATNEKLFFGSGTQLSVL.

The CDR3 protein is CASSRRGSEKLFF. The CDR3 nucleotides are TGTGCCAGCAGCCGCAGGGGGAGTGAAAAACTGTTTTTT. V usage is TRBV6-6 and J usage is TRBJ1-4, with 7 bases lining up with TRBD1. There are 13 residues in the CDR3. The ends lost 6 bases at V and 7 bases at J; junction bases unmatched: 5. CDR1 is MNHNY and CDR2 is SVGAGI in the germline V gene (reference sequence).

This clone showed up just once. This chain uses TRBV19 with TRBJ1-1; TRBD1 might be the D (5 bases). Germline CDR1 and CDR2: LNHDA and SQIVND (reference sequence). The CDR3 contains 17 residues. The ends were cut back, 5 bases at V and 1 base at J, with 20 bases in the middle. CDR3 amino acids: CASSWVRGAQGNTEAFF. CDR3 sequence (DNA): TGTGCCAGTAGTTGGGTCCGCGGGGCGCAGGGGAACACTGAAGCTTTCTTT.

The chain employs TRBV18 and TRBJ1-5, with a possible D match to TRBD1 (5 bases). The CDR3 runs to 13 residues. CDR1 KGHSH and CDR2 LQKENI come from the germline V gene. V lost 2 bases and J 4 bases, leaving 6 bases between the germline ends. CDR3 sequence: CASSPGGNQPQHF. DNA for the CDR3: TGTGCCAGCTCACCAGGGGGGAATCAGCCCCAGCATTTT.

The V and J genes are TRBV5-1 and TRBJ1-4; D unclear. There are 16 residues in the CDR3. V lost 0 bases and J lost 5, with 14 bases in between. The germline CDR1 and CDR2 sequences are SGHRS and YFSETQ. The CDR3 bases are TGCGCCAGCAGCTTGGCCTTTGACGGACTGAATGAAAAACTGTTTTTT. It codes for CASSLAFDGLNEKLFF.

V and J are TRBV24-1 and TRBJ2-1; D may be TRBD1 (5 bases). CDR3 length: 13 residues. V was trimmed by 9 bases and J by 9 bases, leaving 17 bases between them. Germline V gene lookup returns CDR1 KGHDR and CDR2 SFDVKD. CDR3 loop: CATGGRAAGEQFF. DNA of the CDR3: TGTGCCACCGGCGGCAGGGCGGCCGGTGAGCAGTTCTTC.

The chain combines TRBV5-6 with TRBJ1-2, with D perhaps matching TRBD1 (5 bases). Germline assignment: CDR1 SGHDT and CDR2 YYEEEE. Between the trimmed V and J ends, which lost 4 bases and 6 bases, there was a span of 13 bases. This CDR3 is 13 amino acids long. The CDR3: CASSPGAGHGYTF. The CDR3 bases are TGTGCCAGCAGCCCCGGGGCGGGCCATGGCTACACCTTC.

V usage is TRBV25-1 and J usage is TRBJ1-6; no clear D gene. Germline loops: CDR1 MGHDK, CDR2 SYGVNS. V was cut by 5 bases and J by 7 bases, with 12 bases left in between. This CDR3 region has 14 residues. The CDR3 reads CASSRGHINSPLHF. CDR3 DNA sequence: TGTGCCAGCAGTCGGGGTCACATCAATTCACCCCTCCACTTT.

The CDR3: CASSYSPGGSGYEQYF. The CDR3 DNA sequence: TGTGCCAGCAGTTACTCGCCTGGGGGTAGCGGGTACGAGCAGTACTTC. The chain employs TRBV6-2 or TRBV6-3 and TRBJ2-7; 7 bases agree with TRBD2. The CDR3 is made up of 16 amino acids. V lost 0 bases to trimming and J lost 4 bases; unmatched junction nucleotides: 9. Germline assignment: CDR1 MNHEY and CDR2 SVGEGT.

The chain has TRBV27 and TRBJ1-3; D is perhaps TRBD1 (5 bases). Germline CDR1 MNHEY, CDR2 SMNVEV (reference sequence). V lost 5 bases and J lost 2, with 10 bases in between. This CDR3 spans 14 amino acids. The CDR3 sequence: CASSVGGTGNTIYF. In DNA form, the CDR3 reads TGTGCCAGCAGTGTGGGGGGAACTGGAAACACCATATATTTT.

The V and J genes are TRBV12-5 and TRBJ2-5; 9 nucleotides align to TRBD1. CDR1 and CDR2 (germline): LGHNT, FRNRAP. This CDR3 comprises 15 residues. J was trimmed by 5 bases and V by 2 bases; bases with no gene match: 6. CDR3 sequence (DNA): TGTGCTAGTGGTTTGTCACAGGGGGCAATGGAGACCCAGTACTTC. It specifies CASGLSQGAMETQYF.